The 26 T cell receptor beta chains given below trace back to one sample, sequenced in a study of blood T cells in healthy people across ages (dated by TCRdb to between 2015 and 2017). Library method: 5' RACE. For sequencing, an Illumina HiSeq 2500 was employed. The second PCR ran for about 7 to 11 cycles and used a J-beta primer mix along with a sample-barcoded 5' primer. TCRdb reprocessed the public reads (quality trimming at Q25 with fastp, clone calling with MiXCR) and kept in-frame beta chains. Identical CDR3 protein sequences are pooled into one entry, listed with their most common genes and DNA. The sample table holds around 800,000 distinct CDR3 sequences, of which less than 70% were seen once. The ten biggest clones cover under 50% of the sample. Sequenced material: blood. These receptors were taken from a man at least 80 years old in good health.

The chain couples TRBV7-9 to TRBJ2-3; 10 bases line up with TRBD1. CDR1 and CDR2 (germline): SEHNR, FQNEAQ (reference sequence). The CDR3 loop spans 16 amino acids. Trimming took 1 base from V and 2 from J; bases not matched to a gene: 3. In DNA, the CDR3 is TGTGCCAGCAGCTTAGGGGACAGGGGATTCACAGATACGCAGTATTTT. Amino acids: CASSLGDRGFTDTQYF.

The CDR3 is CASGGPHRYAYF. The CDR3, as DNA: TGTGCCAGCGGGGGACCACACAGATACGCGTATTTT. This chain joins TRBV9 and TRBJ2-3, with D perhaps matching TRBD1 or TRBD2 (5 bases each). The CDR3 runs to 12 residues. V lost 7 bases and J lost 14, with 20 bases in between. Germline-derived CDR1 and CDR2 are SGDLS and YYNGEE.

The chain is built from TRBV5-1 and TRBJ1-1; 7 positions agree with TRBD1. This CDR3 contains 15 residues. V shed 2 bases, J shed 4 bases, and the junction held 8 bases outside the gene matches. In germline, CDR1 is SGHRS, CDR2 YFSETQ. The CDR3 loop reads CASSLGDRDSTEAFF. CDR3 DNA sequence: TGCGCCAGCAGCTTAGGGGACCGGGACAGCACTGAAGCTTTCTTT. Full variable domain (remainder filled in from reference TRBV5-1 and TRBJ1-1): KAGVTQTPRYLIKTRGQQVTLSCSPISGHRSVSWYQQTPGQGLQFLFEYFSETQRNKGNFPGRFSGRQFSNSRSEMNVSTLELGDSALYLCASSLGDRDSTEAFFGQGTRLTVV.

V usage is TRBV20-1 and J usage is TRBJ1-6; TRBD1 matches 8 bases. The J segment lost 5 bases and the V segment lost 5 bases, leaving 8 bases of the junction unmatched. In germline, CDR1 is DFQATT, CDR2 SNEGSKA (reference sequence). This CDR3 is 15 amino acids long. CDR3 sequence reads: CSADGQGANNSPLHF. CDR3 bases: TGCAGTGCTGACGGACAGGGAGCCAATAATTCACCCCTCCACTTT.

With respect to this clonotype: A much more abundant neighbour one base away suggests this may be a read error. The CDR3 region is CASSANSYNKQFF. The CDR3 region has the DNA TGTGCCAGCAGTGCGAACTCCTACAATAAGCAGTTCTTC. This chain links TRBV7-3 with TRBJ2-1; D gene unclear. The germline V gene has CDR1 SGHTA and CDR2 FQGTGA. The CDR3 spans 13 residues.

The sample holds a few counts of this clonotype. The genes are TRBV6-1 and TRBJ2-3; D not resolved. Germline CDR1 MNHNS, CDR2 SASEGT. Trimming left V 7 bases short and J 2 bases short, with 13 bases between. This CDR3 has 14 amino acids. The CDR3 nucleotides are TGTGCCAGCAACGGACCCTACTCCACAGATACGCAGTATTTT. Its protein product is CASNGPYSTDTQYF.

The genes are TRBV20-1 and TRBJ2-3; TRBD2 agrees at 10 bases. The length of the CDR3 is 15 residues. Germline values: CDR1 DFQATT, CDR2 SNEGSKA (reference sequence). With V trimmed by 4 bases and J by 14 bases, 18 bases remained unmatched. The CDR3 bases are TGCAGTGCTAACCTAGCGGGAGTTGGGCACAGATACGCGTATTTT. Protein product: CSANLAGVGHRYAYF.

This clonotype was seen more than once but under ten times. The chain couples TRBV5-1 to TRBJ2-1; 7 positions agree with TRBD2. CDR1 SGHRS and CDR2 YFSETQ come from the germline V gene. With V trimmed by 4 bases and J by 7 bases, 11 bases remained unmatched. The CDR3 contains 15 residues. DNA for the CDR3: TGCGCCAGCAGCGTCCGGGGAGGGGTTCCTAATGAGCAGTTCTTC. It specifies CASSVRGGVPNEQFF.

The chain uses TRBV24-1 and TRBJ2-7, with 14 bases aligning to TRBD2. Trimming took 3 bases from V and 5 from J; bases not matched to a gene: 8. In germline, CDR1 is KGHDR, CDR2 SFDVKD. This CDR3 is built from 17 residues. DNA of the CDR3: TGTGCCACCAGTGATCCCGGGACTAGCGGGAGTACCCACGAGCAGTACTTC. This gives the protein CATSDPGTSGSTHEQYF.

This chain connects TRBV20-1 to TRBJ2-6, with 7 bases aligning to TRBD1. This CDR3 has 18 amino acids. From germline, CDR1 is DFQATT and CDR2 SNEGSKA (reference sequence). Losses at the gene ends were 5 bases for V and 0 bases for J; bases not matched to a gene: 13. The CDR3 nucleotides are TGCAGTGCTGAACCGGGACAGATTTTTAGCTCTGGGGCCAACGTCCTGACTTTC. Translation: CSAEPGQIFSSGANVLTF.

The V call is TRBV10-3, the J call TRBJ2-7; TRBD1 aligns across 9 bases. The J segment lost 3 bases and the V segment lost 4 bases, leaving 7 bases of the junction unmatched. The germline CDR1 and CDR2 sequences are ENHRY and SYGVKD. The CDR3 sequence is 15 residues long. CDR3 sequence reads: CAISGGQGKDYEQYF. Written as DNA, the CDR3 is TGTGCCATCAGTGGGGGACAGGGCAAGGACTACGAGCAGTACTTC.

This clonotype was seen only once. The chain employs TRBV3-1 and TRBJ2-1; D gene uncertain. V shed 5 bases and J shed 10 bases, with 15 bases lying between them. Germline lookup yields CDR1 LGHDT and CDR2 YNNKEL (reference sequence). This CDR3 has 13 amino acids. The CDR3 is CASSDLNLKEQFF. The CDR3 bases are TGTGCCAGCAGCGACCTAAACCTCAAAGAGCAGTTCTTC.

The rearrangement joins TRBV5-1 to TRBJ1-2, with no clear D. Germline CDR1 SGHRS, CDR2 YFSETQ. The CDR3 is 15 amino acids. V gave up 0 bases and J gave up 4 bases, with 13 bases separating them. The CDR3 region has the DNA TGCGCCAGCAGCTTGGTTGCGTCTGCCAGCTATGGCTACACCTTC. It is translated as CASSLVASASYGYTF.

J is TRBJ1-1 and V is TRBV6-1; D not resolved. Germline V gene data show CDR1 as MNHNS and CDR2 as SASEGT. This CDR3 is 13 amino acids long. V was trimmed by 11 bases and J by 1 base, leaving 14 bases between them. The CDR3 nucleotides read TGTGCCGCGGGGATCGAGGGGAACACTGAAGCTTTCTTT. It specifies CAAGIEGNTEAFF.

This chain uses TRBV2 with TRBJ2-7; possible D gene TRBD1, 6 bases. CDR1 and CDR2 (germline): SNHLY, FYNNEI. Deletions cut 6 bases from V and 3 bases from J, with 12 bases between. The CDR3 has 13 residues. The CDR3 loop reads CASSKDSLYEQYF. CDR3 sequence (DNA): TGTGCCAGCAGCAAGGACAGTCTCTACGAGCAGTACTTC.

This chain uses TRBV12-5 with TRBJ1-2, with D unresolved. Germline assignment: CDR1 LGHNT and CDR2 FRNRAP. The germline V and J ends were trimmed by 0 bases and 0 bases, with 14 bases remaining between them. This CDR3 is built from 17 residues. The CDR3 loop is CASGLVRGWKANYGYTF. CDR3 coding DNA: TGTGCTAGTGGTTTGGTCCGTGGATGGAAGGCTAACTATGGCTACACCTTC.

The V call is TRBV6-2 or TRBV6-3, the J call TRBJ2-3; perhaps TRBD2 as D (7 bases). V gave up 5 bases and J gave up 14 bases, with 26 bases separating them. Germline V CDR1 and CDR2: MNHEY, SVGEGT. The CDR3 extends over 15 amino acids. The CDR3 here is CASSPHQGGGRYAYF. The CDR3 DNA is TGTGCCAGCAGTCCCCATCAAGGGGGGGGCAGATACGCGTATTTT.

This clonotype was picked up a small number of times. The chain links TRBV9 to TRBJ2-7; TRBD1 might be the D (5 bases). V shed 2 bases and J shed 3 bases, with 15 bases lying between them. The CDR3 is made up of 15 amino acids. Germline lookup yields CDR1 SGDLS and CDR2 YYNGEE. CDR3: CASSVTDTGFYEQYF. CDR3 coding DNA: TGTGCCAGCAGCGTCACCGACACAGGCTTCTACGAGCAGTACTTC.

Comment on this clonotype: A single base separates this from a much larger clone, so it may be a read error. CDR3 amino acids: CACSLPREDYQETQYF. CDR3 DNA sequence: TGCGCCTGCAGCTTGCCACGGGAGGATTACCAAGAGACCCAGTACTTC. This sequence joins TRBV5-1 and TRBJ2-5; 7 bases are shared with TRBD2. The germline V gene encodes CDR1 SGHRS and CDR2 YFSETQ. The CDR3 contains 16 residues.

In this sample, this clonotype turned up once. The chain links TRBV5-1 to TRBJ1-1; 9 bases map to TRBD1. Germline-derived CDR1 and CDR2 are SGHRS and YFSETQ. There are 14 residues in the CDR3. The V segment lost 6 bases and the J segment 5 bases; nucleotides outside the gene matches: 8. CDR3 coding DNA: TGCGCCAGCACGCACAGGGGGCTGGGTACTGAAGCTTTCTTT. It is translated as CASTHRGLGTEAFF. Together with reference TRBV5-1 and TRBJ1-1, the CDR3 gives the full variable domain: KAGVTQTPRYLIKTRGQQVTLSCSPISGHRSVSWYQQTPGQGLQFLFEYFSETQRNKGNFPGRFSGRQFSNSRSEMNVSTLELGDSALYLCASTHRGLGTEAFFGQGTRLTVV.

This chain joins TRBV29-1 and TRBJ1-4; tentative D call: TRBD1 (6 bases). Per germline, CDR1 SQVTM and CDR2 ANQGSEA. This CDR3 comprises 12 residues. The V end was cut by 4 bases, the J end by 8 bases, with 11 bases between. CDR3 loop: CSVAGASEKLFF. The CDR3 bases are TGCAGCGTTGCAGGGGCGTCGGAAAAACTGTTTTTT.

This clonotype was observed many times. The V and J genes are TRBV24-1 and TRBJ2-7, with unresolved D. This CDR3 spans 13 amino acids. Germline CDR1 reads KGHDR; CDR2 reads SFDVKD. V was trimmed by 6 bases and J by 0 bases, leaving 8 bases between them. In nucleotides, the CDR3 is TGTGCCACCAGTCCCCCCAACTCCTACGAGCAGTACTTC. Translated: CATSPPNSYEQYF.

The chain employs TRBV6-5 and TRBJ2-3; D may correspond to TRBD1 or TRBD2 (5 bases each). The V end was cut by 2 bases, the J end by 0 bases, with 9 bases between. The CDR3 extends over 15 amino acids. CDR1 MNHEY and CDR2 SVGAGI come from the germline V gene. The CDR3 sequence: CASSYGGASTDTQYF. The CDR3 bases are TGTGCCAGCAGTTACGGGGGAGCTAGCACAGATACGCAGTATTTT.

The CDR3 region has the DNA TGTGCCAGCAGCTCAAATTTGGGGGGGGCCTATGGCTACACCTTC. Its translation: CASSSNLGGAYGYTF. The rearrangement joins TRBV7-2 to TRBJ1-2; maybe TRBD1 (6 bases). The CDR3 is 15 amino acids. The germline V and J ends were trimmed by 4 bases and 4 bases, with 16 bases remaining between them. Germline loops: CDR1 SGHTA, CDR2 FQGNSA.

This clonotype appeared many times. This rearrangement joins TRBV7-2 to TRBJ2-1; possible D gene TRBD2, 5 bases. The V and J ends lost 0 bases and 0 bases respectively, with 15 bases between them. The CDR3 loop spans 18 amino acids. The germline V gene encodes CDR1 SGHTA and CDR2 FQGNSA. CDR3 amino acids: CASSLAAGGLSSYNEQFF. The CDR3 region has the DNA TGTGCCAGCAGCTTAGCGGCGGGCGGGTTGAGCTCCTACAATGAGCAGTTCTTC.

The chain links TRBV5-1 to TRBJ2-5; D unresolved. CDR3 length: 13 amino acids. Per germline, CDR1 SGHRS and CDR2 YFSETQ. Trimming removed 0 bases at V and 11 bases at J, with 14 bases between. CDR3 sequence (DNA): TGCGCCAGCAGCTTGGAAGGGATAGGAGAGCAGTACTTC. It is translated as CASSLEGIGEQYF.